Shown below are 14 T cell receptor beta chains from a single sample sequenced in a study of blood T cell repertoires in COVID-19. Method: immunoSEQ multiplex PCR; TCRdb's copy keeps in-frame clones and lacks some. The sample has 280,000 or so clones; roughly 88% are singletons. The sequencing sample was made of PBMCs or T cells enriched from blood (not recorded which). The receptors here all came from a man aged 25-45 years who had recovered from COVID-19.

This clone was seen a handful of times. The CDR3 spells CASRDRTGDEKLFF. The CDR3 DNA is TGTGCCAGCAGGGACCGGACAGGGGATGAAAAACTGTTTTTT. This chain links TRBV2 with TRBJ1-4; TRBD1 matches 9 bases. V dropped 6 bases and J dropped 6; count of bases not matched to a gene: 5. CDR1 SNHLY and CDR2 FYNNEI come from the germline V gene. The CDR3 consists of 14 residues.

This chain links TRBV2 with TRBJ2-3; 7 nucleotides agree with TRBD1. The CDR3 length is 14 residues. The germline V gene encodes CDR1 SNHLY and CDR2 FYNNEI. The trim removed 7 bases at V and 8 bases at J, leaving 12 bases unmatched. CDR3 sequence (DNA): TGTGCCAGCAAGTTTGAGGACCCAGGGGGTACGCAGTATTTT. It encodes CASKFEDPGGTQYF.

The V call is TRBV5-1, the J call TRBJ1-3, with a possible D match to TRBD1 (6 bases). Germline V gives CDR1 SGHRS, CDR2 YFSETQ. Trimming took off 0 bases at V and 0 bases at J, with 13 bases between the two ends. This CDR3 spans 17 amino acids. The chain's CDR3 is CASSLGPQGISGNTIYF. The CDR3 DNA reads TGCGCCAGCAGCTTGGGCCCACAGGGCATCTCTGGAAACACCATATATTTT.

J is TRBJ1-2 and V is TRBV5-1; tentatively, D is TRBD1 (5 bases). Deletions cut 4 bases from V and 7 bases from J, with 11 bases between. The CDR3 length is 12 residues. Germline V gene data show CDR1 as SGHRS and CDR2 as YFSETQ. CDR3 DNA sequence: TGCGCCAGCAGCAACCCCGGGGGTGGCTACACCTTC. The encoded protein is CASSNPGGGYTF. Based on the CDR3 plus reference TRBV5-1 and TRBJ1-2, the full variable domain is KAGVTQTPRYLIKTRGQQVTLSCSPISGHRSVSWYQQTPGQGLQFLFEYFSETQRNKGNFPGRFSGRQFSNSRSEMNVSTLELGDSALYLCASSNPGGGYTFGSGTRLTVV.

The chain combines TRBV9 with TRBJ1-2; possibly TRBD1 for D (6 bases). The CDR3 has 12 residues. V gave up 7 bases and J gave up 4 bases, with 11 bases separating them. From germline, CDR1 is SGDLS and CDR2 YYNGEE. The CDR3 coding sequence is TGTGCCAGCGGTTCACAGGGCTATGGCTACACCTTC. It codes for CASGSQGYGYTF.

The V call is TRBV27, the J call TRBJ1-5, with TRBD1 matching over 8 bases. The V gene's germline CDR1 is MNHEY and CDR2 SMNVEV (reference sequence). The CDR3 is 15 amino acids. The trim removed 8 bases at V and 4 bases at J, leaving 10 bases unmatched. CDR3 coding DNA: TGTGCCAGCGGAGCAACAGGGGGGAGTAATCAGCCCCAGCATTTT. It codes for CASGATGGSNQPQHF.

This chain links TRBV11-3 with TRBJ2-5; 9 nucleotides line up with TRBD2. V shed 3 bases and J 2 bases; nucleotides not matched to a gene: 4. This CDR3 region has 15 residues. Germline values: CDR1 SGHNT, CDR2 YENEEA. The DNA of the CDR3 is TGTGCCAGCAGCTTCAGCGGGGGGATACAAGAGACCCAGTACTTC. Translating it yields CASSFSGGIQETQYF.

This clone has only one observation. The chain employs TRBV7-9 and TRBJ1-4, with a possible D match to TRBD1 (5 bases). Germline V lookup: CDR1 SEHNR, CDR2 FQNEAQ (reference sequence). The length of the CDR3 is 16 residues. Deletions cut 3 bases from V and 0 bases from J, with 11 bases between. The CDR3 nucleotides are TGTGCCAGCAGCTTTGGAGGGGCCGCAACTAATGAAAAACTGTTTTTT. Protein product: CASSFGGAATNEKLFF.

This sequence joins TRBV19 and TRBJ1-5; TRBD1 agrees at 8 bases. The CDR3 covers 17 residues. CDR1 and CDR2 (germline): LNHDA, SQIVND (reference sequence). V trimming: 5 bases; J trimming: 4 bases; junction bases outside the gene matches: 13. The CDR3 nucleotides are TGTGCCAGTAGTGACCCAGGGGGCCTGCGAACAAATCAGCCCCAGCATTTT. Encoded protein: CASSDPGGLRTNQPQHF.

The chain recombines TRBV29-1 with TRBJ1-2; 10 bases are a match to TRBD1. The CDR3 is made up of 15 amino acids. CDR1 is SQVTM, CDR2 ANQGSEA, per germline. V lost 6 bases and J lost 8; bases outside the gene matches: 15. The CDR3 DNA sequence: TGCAGCGTCGTCCCGGGACAGGGGTATCAAGGAGGCTACACCTTC. Translated, it gives CSVVPGQGYQGGYTF.

The chain joins TRBV7-6 to TRBJ2-3; 8 bases map to TRBD2. The CDR3 has 18 amino acids. The ends lost 2 bases at V and 3 bases at J; junction bases unmatched: 13. Germline V gene sequence: CDR1 SGHVS, CDR2 FNYEAQ. CDR3 coding DNA: TGTGCCAGCAGCTTAAGTCCCGGGACTAGTTCGTTGACAGATACGCAGTATTTT. It translates to CASSLSPGTSSLTDTQYF.

The chain uses TRBV24-1 and TRBJ2-5; TRBD1 agrees at 10 bases. CDR1 and CDR2 from the germline V gene are KGHDR and SFDVKD. The CDR3 runs 16 residues. The ends lost 4 bases at V and 0 bases at J; junction bases unmatched: 4. In nucleotides, the CDR3 is TGTGCCACCAGTGACCCGGGACAGGGGTACCAAGAGACCCAGTACTTC. Its translation is CATSDPGQGYQETQYF.

The chain combines TRBV3-1 (or the pseudogene TRBV3-2) with TRBJ2-2; D is uncertain. The CDR3 length is 13 residues. V was pared by 2 bases and J by 5 bases, with 6 bases between. Germline V gene sequence: CDR1 LGHDT, CDR2 YNNKEL (reference sequence). CDR3 nucleotide sequence: TGTGCCAGCAGCCAACAGGCTACCGGGGAGCTGTTTTTT. It encodes CASSQQATGELFF.

This clone was seen once. The chain uses TRBV2 and TRBJ1-1; no firm D call. Germline values: CDR1 SNHLY, CDR2 FYNNEI. The CDR3 is made up of 13 amino acids. Trimming removed 7 bases from V and 4 bases from J, with 13 bases in between. The CDR3 DNA follows: TGTGCCAGCACAGCGGAGGAGGGCACTGAAGCTTTCTTT. It translates to CASTAEEGTEAFF.